Detailed here is one TCR beta chain. In the original workflow: Counts of nucleated cells, estimated from reference gene primer amplification, were obtained. Assay used: immunoSEQ multiplex PCR; TCRdb lists only in-frame clones, some missing. V and J calls and clone size are those listed in that table; D and trimming were worked out from the DNA. The sample shows roughly 30,000 clones, around 88% of them seen only once. The data were obtained in a study of blood T cell repertoires in COVID-19. Background on the study: Italy, Spain and the United States were the sources of the convalescent and acute COVID-19 samples. The cDNA or gDNA used as material had been derived from T cells, B-cell-depleted T cells, or PBMCs.

Sequences were obtained from peripheral blood. This receptor was identified in a human donor in a cohort sampled during active COVID-19.

CDR3 coding DNA: TGCGCCAGCAGCTTCGCAACAGGGGGCGGCACAGATACGCAGTATTTT. Protein product: CASSFATGGGTDTQYF. The gene calls are TRBV5-1 and TRBJ2-3, with 9 nucleotides matching TRBD1. CDR1 is SGHRS and CDR2 is YFSETQ in the germline V gene. V lost 2 bases to trimming and J lost 1 base; unmatched junction nucleotides: 5. CDR3 length: 16 amino acids.